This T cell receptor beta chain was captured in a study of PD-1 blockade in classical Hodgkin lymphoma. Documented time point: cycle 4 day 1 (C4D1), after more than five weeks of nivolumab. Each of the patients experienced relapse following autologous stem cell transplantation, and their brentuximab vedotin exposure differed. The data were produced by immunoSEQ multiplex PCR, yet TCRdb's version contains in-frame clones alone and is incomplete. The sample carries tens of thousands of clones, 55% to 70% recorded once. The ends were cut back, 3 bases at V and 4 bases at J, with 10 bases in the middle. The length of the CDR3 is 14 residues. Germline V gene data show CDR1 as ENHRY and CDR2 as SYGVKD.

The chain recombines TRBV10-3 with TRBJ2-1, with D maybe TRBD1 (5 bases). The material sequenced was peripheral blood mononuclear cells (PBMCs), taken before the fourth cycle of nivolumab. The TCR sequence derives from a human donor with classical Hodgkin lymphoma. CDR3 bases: TGTGCCATCAGTGAAGGGCAGGGATACAATGAGCAGTTCTTC. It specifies CAISEGQGYNEQFF.